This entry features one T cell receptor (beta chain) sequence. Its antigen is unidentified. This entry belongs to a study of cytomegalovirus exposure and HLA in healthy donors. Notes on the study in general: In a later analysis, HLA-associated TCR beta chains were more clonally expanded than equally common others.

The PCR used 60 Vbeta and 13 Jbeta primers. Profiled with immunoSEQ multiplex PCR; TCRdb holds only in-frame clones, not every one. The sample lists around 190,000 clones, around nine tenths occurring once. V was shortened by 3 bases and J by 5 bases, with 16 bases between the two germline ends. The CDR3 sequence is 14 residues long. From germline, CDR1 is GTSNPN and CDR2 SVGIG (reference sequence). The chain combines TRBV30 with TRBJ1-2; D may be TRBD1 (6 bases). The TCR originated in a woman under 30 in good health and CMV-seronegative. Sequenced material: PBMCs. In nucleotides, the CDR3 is TGTGCCTGGAGACAGGGACAAGTTGGGTATGGCTACACCTTC. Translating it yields CAWRQGQVGYGYTF.